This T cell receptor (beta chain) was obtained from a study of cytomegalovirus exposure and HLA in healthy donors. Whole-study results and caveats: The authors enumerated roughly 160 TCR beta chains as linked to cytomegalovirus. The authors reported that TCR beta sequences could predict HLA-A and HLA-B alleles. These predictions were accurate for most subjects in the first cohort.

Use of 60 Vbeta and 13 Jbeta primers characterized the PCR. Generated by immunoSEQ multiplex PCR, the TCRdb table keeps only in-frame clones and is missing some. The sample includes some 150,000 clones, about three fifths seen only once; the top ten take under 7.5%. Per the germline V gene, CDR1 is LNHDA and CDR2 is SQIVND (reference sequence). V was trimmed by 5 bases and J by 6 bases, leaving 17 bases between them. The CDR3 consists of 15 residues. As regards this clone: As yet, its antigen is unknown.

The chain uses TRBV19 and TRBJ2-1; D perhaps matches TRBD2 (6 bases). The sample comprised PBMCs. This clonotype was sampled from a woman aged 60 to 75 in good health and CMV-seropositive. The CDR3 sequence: CASSVSRDSANEQFF. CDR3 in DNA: TGTGCCAGTAGTGTCTCCCGGGACTCTGCCAATGAGCAGTTCTTC.